The 31 T cell receptor beta chains in this list originate from one sample, sequenced in a study of blood T cell repertoires in COVID-19 (dated by TCRdb to the early 2020s). To prepare the library, the immunoSEQ multiplex PCR assay was applied. In its TCRdb copy, this immuneACCESS table keeps in-frame sequences only and misses some clones. Where compared with another copy, unresolved V genes explain less than half of these, and the others have no known cause. The sample records 65,000 to 85,000 clones, approximately 90% of which are singletons. Clones ranked in the top ten supply about 20% of the sample. Sequenced material: peripheral blood. These receptor sequences come from a human donor in a cohort sampled during active COVID-19.

The sample holds one count of this clone. V and J are TRBV18 and TRBJ1-5; no reliable D call. The CDR3 sequence is 15 residues long. Germline V lookup: CDR1 KGHSH, CDR2 LQKENI. The V end lost 2 bases, the J end lost 5 bases, and 13 bases lay between the germline ends. Written as DNA, the CDR3 is TGTGCCAGCTCACCAGGGAGTAATCGGGATCAGCCCCAGCATTTT. It translates to CASSPGSNRDQPQHF. The complete variable domain, with remaining parts taken from reference TRBV18 and TRBJ1-5, reads NAGVMQNPRHLVRRRGQEARLRCSPMKGHSHVYWYRQLPEEGLKFMVYLQKENIIDESGMPKERFSAEFPKEGPSILRIQQVVRGDSAAYFCASSPGSNRDQPQHFGDGTRLSIL.

The V and J genes are TRBV28 and TRBJ2-1; 11 nucleotides agree with TRBD2. The CDR3 runs to 21 residues. V was clipped by 1 base and J by 6 bases; unmatched bases: 20. Germline V gene lookup returns CDR1 MDHEN and CDR2 SYDVKM. The CDR3 loop is CASSLLDPRGLAGGPANEQFF. The CDR3 coding sequence is TGTGCCAGCAGTTTATTAGATCCCCGGGGGTTAGCGGGAGGGCCTGCCAATGAGCAGTTCTTC. The entire variable domain, with the rest obtained from reference TRBV28 and TRBJ2-1, is as follows: DVKVTQSSRYLVKRTGEKVFLECVQDMDHENMFWYRQDPGLGLRLIYFSYDVKMKEKGDIPEGYSVSREKKERFSLILESASTNQTSMYLCASSLLDPRGLAGGPANEQFFGPGTRLTVL.

CDR3 sequence reads: CASSPRPGQGARDTQYF. CDR3 DNA sequence: TGTGCCAGCTCACCTCGTCCGGGACAGGGGGCTAGGGATACGCAGTATTTT. The chain couples TRBV18 to TRBJ2-3; 12 bases agree with TRBD1. Germline CDR1 reads KGHSH; CDR2 reads LQKENI. V gave up 3 bases and J gave up 6 bases; unmatched junction bases: 10. CDR3 size: 17 residues.

This clone appeared once. This chain uses TRBV14 with TRBJ1-5; 8 bases match TRBD1. Germline CDR1 and CDR2: SGHDN and FVKESK. The CDR3 covers 23 residues. J was trimmed by 0 bases and V by 1 base; bases with no gene match: 23. CDR3 protein: CASSQVFLPRTGKPENSNQPQHF. In DNA, the CDR3 is TGTGCCAGCAGCCAAGTGTTTTTGCCAAGGACAGGGAAACCCGAGAATAGCAATCAGCCCCAGCATTTT.

The chain's CDR3 is CASSTAIGNEQFF. The CDR3, as DNA: TGTGCCAGCAGCACAGCCATAGGCAATGAGCAGTTCTTC. The J gene is TRBJ2-1, the V gene TRBV11-1; no reliable D call. In germline, CDR1 is SGHAT, CDR2 FQDESV (reference sequence). The CDR3 runs to 13 residues. V gave up 5 bases and J gave up 6 bases, with 11 bases separating them.

This CDR3 reads CATSRGNRGVTDTQYF. The CDR3 DNA sequence: TGTGCCACCAGCAGAGGCAACCGGGGGGTCACAGATACGCAGTATTTT. This chain links TRBV15 with TRBJ2-3; TRBD2 agrees at 7 bases. The CDR3 length is 16 residues. The germline V gene encodes CDR1 LNHNV and CDR2 YYDKDF (reference sequence). Unmatched junction bases numbered 6, after V lost 1 base and J lost 2 bases.

The chain is built from TRBV7-2 and TRBJ2-5; TRBD2 is a possible D gene (7 bases). Germline values: CDR1 SGHTA, CDR2 FQGNSA. There are 15 residues in the CDR3. Trimming cost V 1 base and J 5 bases, with 14 bases left between them. The CDR3: CASSLGGGVRETQYF. In nucleotides, the CDR3 is TGTGCCAGCAGCTTAGGGGGGGGCGTACGGGAGACCCAGTACTTC.

The chain uses TRBV20-1 and TRBJ1-1; maybe TRBD1 (5 bases). From germline, CDR1 is DFQATT and CDR2 SNEGSKA (reference sequence). CDR3 length equals 13 residues. Trimming took off 3 bases at V and 2 bases at J, with 10 bases between the two ends. The CDR3 region is CSASDRLNTEAFF. In DNA, the CDR3 is TGCAGTGCTAGTGACAGACTTAACACTGAAGCTTTCTTT.

The CDR3 bases are TGTGCCAGCAGGGAACAGGGTTCCAACACCGGGGAGCTGTTTTTT. This translates into CASREQGSNTGELFF. The V and J genes are TRBV2 and TRBJ2-2; D is perhaps TRBD1 (6 bases). Trimming pared 6 bases from V and 2 bases from J, leaving 13 bases between. The CDR3 consists of 15 residues. Germline CDR1 and CDR2: SNHLY and FYNNEI.

The chain couples TRBV11-1 to TRBJ1-6, with D possibly TRBD1 on 6 matching bases. V was cut by 7 bases and J by 7 bases, with 17 bases left in between. Germline CDR1 SGHAT, CDR2 FQDESV (reference sequence). The CDR3 loop spans 15 amino acids. DNA for the CDR3: TGTGCCAGCACCTTCTTGCCAGGGGAAAATTCACCCCTCCACTTT. This translates into CASTFLPGENSPLHF.

The chain couples TRBV29-1 to TRBJ2-7; unclear D gene. Germline CDR1 SQVTM, CDR2 ANQGSEA. The CDR3 length is 12 residues. Trimming cost V 6 bases and J 3 bases, with 12 bases left between them. The CDR3 region is CSVRPGRYEQYF. The CDR3 bases are TGCAGCGTGCGTCCGGGTCGCTACGAGCAGTACTTC.

The chain links TRBV7-8 to TRBJ1-1; a weak D match, TRBD1 (5 bases). Per germline, CDR1 SGHVS and CDR2 FQNEAQ. The V end was cut by 3 bases, the J end by 1 base, with 12 bases between. CDR3 length equals 15 residues. The CDR3 sequence: CASSFFGGTNTEAFF. DNA for the CDR3: TGTGCCAGCAGCTTCTTCGGGGGGACGAACACTGAAGCTTTCTTT.

The chain uses TRBV9 and TRBJ2-1; 8 nucleotides align to TRBD1. Germline V CDR1 and CDR2: SGDLS, YYNGEE. The CDR3 contains 18 residues. V lost 0 bases and J lost 7; bases outside the gene matches: 15. The CDR3 region is CASSVAPRGQGAVNEQFF. Written as DNA, the CDR3 is TGTGCCAGCAGCGTAGCCCCCCGGGGGCAGGGGGCGGTTAATGAGCAGTTCTTC.

The chain recombines TRBV12-5 with TRBJ1-1; TRBD1 matches at 8 bases. Germline trimming cut 4 bases from V and 0 bases from J; bases unmatched to any gene: 10. The CDR3 has 17 amino acids. The germline V gene encodes CDR1 LGHNT and CDR2 FRNRAP. CDR3 sequence: CASGSPGQAALNTEAFF. The DNA of the CDR3 is TGTGCTAGTGGTTCTCCGGGACAGGCAGCGCTGAACACTGAAGCTTTCTTT.

V is TRBV4-3 and J is TRBJ1-6; 7 bases line up with TRBD1. This CDR3 comprises 17 residues. In germline, CDR1 is LGHNA, CDR2 YSLEER. V was clipped by 0 bases and J by 10 bases; unmatched bases: 12. The CDR3 loop reads CASSQDPPQGVKSPLHF. CDR3 nucleotide sequence: TGCGCCAGCAGCCAAGATCCCCCCCAGGGGGTGAAATCACCCCTCCACTTT.

V gene TRBV6-1 combines with J gene TRBJ1-2; 10 nucleotides align to TRBD1. This CDR3 has 16 residues. V lost 3 bases and J lost 6; bases outside the gene matches: 10. In germline, CDR1 is MNHNS, CDR2 SASEGT. CDR3 region: CASSDPRTGGRNGYTF. The CDR3 nucleotides are TGTGCCAGCAGTGACCCCCGGACAGGGGGTCGGAATGGCTACACCTTC.

V and J are TRBV5-6 and TRBJ2-5, with 8 bases identical to TRBD1. The V gene end was trimmed by 4 bases and the J gene end by 5 bases; junction bases not matched to a gene: 10. The CDR3 spans 15 residues. Germline V gives CDR1 SGHDT, CDR2 YYEEEE. The CDR3 region is CASSSGQGTGETQYF. CDR3 bases: TGTGCCAGCAGCAGTGGACAGGGAACTGGGGAGACCCAGTACTTC.

V and J are TRBV29-1 and TRBJ2-1; 7 bases agree with TRBD1. The CDR3 is 13 amino acids. CDR1 and CDR2 (germline): SQVTM, ANQGSEA. The junction had 12 bases not matched to a gene; V was cut back by 7 bases and J by 9 bases. The CDR3 DNA is TGCAGCGCCCGATTTCAGACAGGGACTGAGCAGTTCTTC. Its translation: CSARFQTGTEQFF.

This chain connects TRBV5-1 to TRBJ2-3, with TRBD2 identical over 10 bases. Losses at the gene ends were 2 bases for V and 0 bases for J; bases not matched to a gene: 6. The CDR3 contains 17 residues. CDR1 and CDR2 from the germline V gene are SGHRS and YFSETQ. The CDR3 coding sequence is TGCGCCAGCAGCTTTTTAGGACTAGCGGAGAGCACAGATACGCAGTATTTT. It specifies CASSFLGLAESTDTQYF. Together with reference TRBV5-1 and TRBJ2-3, the CDR3 gives the full variable domain: KAGVTQTPRYLIKTRGQQVTLSCSPISGHRSVSWYQQTPGQGLQFLFEYFSETQRNKGNFPGRFSGRQFSNSRSEMNVSTLELGDSALYLCASSFLGLAESTDTQYFGPGTRLTVL.

The rearrangement uses TRBV19 and TRBJ2-6, with TRBD1 identical over 9 bases. CDR3 length equals 18 residues. CDR1 is LNHDA and CDR2 is SQIVND in the germline V gene (reference sequence). With 3 bases clipped from V and 0 bases from J, the junction kept 6 bases outside the gene matches. The CDR3 DNA reads TGTGCCAGTAGTATGAGCGGGACAGGGTACTCTGGGGCCAACGTCCTGACTTTC. This sequence encodes CASSMSGTGYSGANVLTF.

This sequence joins TRBV6-5 and TRBJ1-6; D not resolved. V lost 3 bases to trimming and J lost 9 bases, with 12 bases between them. CDR1 and CDR2 from the germline V gene are MNHEY and SVGAGI. This CDR3 region has 14 residues. CDR3 protein: CASSYELGRSPLHF. DNA for the CDR3: TGTGCCAGCAGTTATGAACTAGGCCGTTCACCCCTCCACTTT.

The chain joins TRBV2 to TRBJ1-1; D remains ambiguous. This CDR3 is built from 11 residues. V lost 10 bases and J 6 bases, leaving 12 bases between the germline ends. In germline, CDR1 is SNHLY, CDR2 FYNNEI. Here the CDR3 DNA reads TGTGCCATATATCCCGAGCCTGAAGCTTTCTTT. It is translated as CAIYPEPEAFF.

The chain couples TRBV25-1 to TRBJ2-7, with a weak D call TRBD2 (6 bases). Germline loops: CDR1 MGHDK, CDR2 SYGVNS. The CDR3 is made up of 14 amino acids. V lost 4 bases and J lost 0, with 10 bases in between. The CDR3 sequence is CASSATGDSYEQYF. The CDR3 DNA is TGTGCCAGCAGTGCGACGGGGGACTCCTACGAGCAGTACTTC.

This clone was observed a handful of times. This sequence joins TRBV3-1 (or the pseudogene TRBV3-2) and TRBJ2-5, with D perhaps TRBD2 (6 bases). V lost 0 bases to trimming and J lost 7 bases, with 18 bases between them. The germline gives CDR1 LGHDT, CDR2 YNNKEL (reference sequence). The CDR3 is made up of 16 amino acids. The CDR3 region has the DNA TGTGCCAGCAGCCAAGAAAGGTGGCGGTCCGGGGGGACCCAGTACTTC. Translated, it gives CASSQERWRSGGTQYF.

The chain links TRBV2 to TRBJ1-1; D possibly corresponds to TRBD1 (5 bases). The V end lost 3 bases, the J end lost 3 bases, and 11 bases lay between the germline ends. Germline V gives CDR1 SNHLY, CDR2 FYNNEI. The length of the CDR3 is 14 residues. DNA of the CDR3: TGTGCCAGCAGTGAGCAGGGTCTCGACACTGAAGCTTTCTTT. This codes for CASSEQGLDTEAFF.

The gene calls are TRBV10-3 and TRBJ1-5, with TRBD1 matching over 9 bases. This CDR3 is built from 15 residues. Trimming removed 2 bases from V and 5 bases from J; junction bases left unmatched: 4. CDR1 and CDR2 from the germline V gene are ENHRY and SYGVKD. The CDR3 bases are TGTGCCATCAGTGAGACAGGGACAGGGTATCAGCCCCAGCATTTT. Amino acids: CAISETGTGYQPQHF.

The gene calls are TRBV6-2 or TRBV6-3 and TRBJ1-6, with 11 bases lining up with TRBD1. Per germline, CDR1 MNHEY and CDR2 SVGEGT. V lost 5 bases, J lost 5 bases, and 17 bases stayed unmatched. CDR3 length equals 20 residues. The DNA of the CDR3 is TGTGCCAGCAGTCGCCGGGACAGGGGGTCGGGCGCCCTCAATAATTCACCCCTCCACTTT. This sequence encodes CASSRRDRGSGALNNSPLHF.

V usage is TRBV7-2 and J usage is TRBJ2-1; 7 nucleotides match TRBD2. The V segment lost 5 bases and the J segment 7 bases; nucleotides outside the gene matches: 11. Germline CDR1 and CDR2: SGHTA and FQGNSA. CDR3 length equals 15 residues. DNA of the CDR3: TGTGCCAGCAGCCCCGGACTCCAGCGGGGTAATGAGCAGTTCTTC. Translating gives CASSPGLQRGNEQFF.

The chain joins TRBV28 to TRBJ1-5; 7 positions match TRBD1. V dropped 6 bases and J dropped 6; count of bases not matched to a gene: 8. The germline CDR1 and CDR2 sequences are MDHEN and SYDVKM. CDR3 length: 14 amino acids. Here the CDR3 reads CASSTGQFFQPQHF. In DNA, the CDR3 is TGTGCCAGCAGCACGGGACAGTTTTTTCAGCCCCAGCATTTT.

This clone was detected only once. The V gene is TRBV7-2, the J gene TRBJ2-6; 9 bases fit TRBD1. J gave up 2 bases and V 6 bases, and 11 bases lay outside the gene matches. This CDR3 spans 18 amino acids. Per the germline V gene, CDR1 is SGHTA and CDR2 is FQGNSA. In DNA, the CDR3 is TGTGCCAGCAGAGATTTTGGGACAGGGACCGCTGGGGCCAACGTCCTGACTTTC. Residues: CASRDFGTGTAGANVLTF.

J is TRBJ1-3 and V is TRBV5-1; D call uncertain. V was trimmed by 4 bases and J by 6 bases, leaving 14 bases between them. The V gene's germline CDR1 is SGHRS and CDR2 YFSETQ. The CDR3 covers 14 residues. CDR3 DNA: TGCGCCAGCAGCCCTCGGGATTCCAAAAACACCATATATTTT. The encoded protein is CASSPRDSKNTIYF.